The 14 T cell receptor beta chains reported below all come from one sample, sequenced in a study of blood T cell repertoires in COVID-19 (dated by TCRdb to between 2020 and 2021). The library was built by means of the immunoSEQ multiplex PCR assay. TCRdb's version of the immuneACCESS table is confined to in-frame rearrangements and falls short of the full clone set. An unresolved V gene accounts for under half of the shortfall where checked; the remainder is of unknown origin. The sample table holds approximately 170,000 clones, of which roughly 80% were seen once. Of the sample, approximately 7.6% falls within the top ten clones. Material: peripheral blood. Receptors were obtained from an elderly woman with COVID-19, enrolled during active disease.

The chain employs TRBV28 and TRBJ1-3; D might be TRBD1 (5 bases). This CDR3 spans 15 amino acids. V lost 6 bases and J 0 bases, leaving 12 bases between the germline ends. In germline, CDR1 is MDHEN, CDR2 SYDVKM. CDR3 loop: CASSRTGPSGNTIYF. CDR3 nucleotide sequence: TGTGCCAGCAGCCGTACAGGTCCCTCTGGAAACACCATATATTTT.

The chain carries TRBV5-6 and TRBJ2-1, with TRBD1 as a possible D gene (5 bases). The CDR3 has 13 amino acids. The V end lost 0 bases, the J end lost 9 bases, and 10 bases lay between the germline ends. Germline CDR1 SGHDT, CDR2 YYEEEE. The CDR3, as DNA: TGTGCCAGCAGCTTGGCCCAGGGATTTGAGCAGTTCTTC. It codes for CASSLAQGFEQFF.

The V gene is TRBV3-1 (or the pseudogene TRBV3-2), the J gene TRBJ2-3, with 12 bases that match TRBD2. This CDR3 is built from 14 residues. V trimming: 4 bases; J trimming: 5 bases; junction bases outside the gene matches: 1. Germline CDR1 reads LGHDT; CDR2 reads YNNKEL (reference sequence). The CDR3 region has the DNA TGTGCCAGCAGCCCGGGACTAGCGGGAGATACGCAGTATTTT. Translated: CASSPGLAGDTQYF.

The V gene is TRBV2, the J gene TRBJ2-3; 8 bases are a match to TRBD2. The V gene end was trimmed by 6 bases and the J gene end by 0 bases; junction bases not matched to a gene: 8. Looked up from germline, CDR1 is SNHLY and CDR2 is FYNNEI. The length of the CDR3 is 16 residues. The CDR3: CASRGSSGTSTDTQYF. Here the CDR3 DNA reads TGTGCCAGCAGGGGAAGTAGCGGGACTAGCACAGATACGCAGTATTTT.

The V call is TRBV2, the J call TRBJ1-5; TRBD1 agrees at 8 bases. This CDR3 has 12 amino acids. The germline CDR1 and CDR2 sequences are SNHLY and FYNNEI. The V gene end was trimmed by 11 bases and the J gene end by 6 bases; junction bases not matched to a gene: 6. The CDR3 protein is CAGGQAGQPQHF. In DNA, the CDR3 is TGTGCCGGGGGACAGGCTGGTCAGCCCCAGCATTTT.

The gene calls are TRBV5-8 and TRBJ1-5; D remains ambiguous. This CDR3 is 16 amino acids long. Germline V CDR1 and CDR2: SGHTS, YDEGEE. Trimming cost V 5 bases and J 3 bases, with 18 bases left between them. The CDR3 loop is CASSPAGWRDNQPQHF. In DNA, the CDR3 is TGTGCCAGCAGTCCGGCCGGGTGGAGGGACAATCAGCCCCAGCATTTT.

The V call is TRBV2, the J call TRBJ2-2; 13 positions agree with TRBD2. Germline trimming cut 6 bases from V and 7 bases from J; bases unmatched to any gene: 8. From germline, CDR1 is SNHLY and CDR2 FYNNEI. This CDR3 region has 16 residues. The CDR3 coding sequence is TGTGCCAGCAGACCAACTAGCGGGGGGGCCTTCGGGGAGCTGTTTTTT. This encodes CASRPTSGGAFGELFF.

This chain joins TRBV25-1 and TRBJ1-2, with D maybe TRBD1 (6 bases). Looked up from germline, CDR1 is MGHDK and CDR2 is SYGVNS. The V gene lost 3 bases and the J gene lost 6 bases, with 17 bases spanning the gap. CDR3 length: 15 residues. In DNA, the CDR3 is TGTGCCAGCAGTGATCTCTGGGGGCGAACTAATGGCTACACCTTC. It specifies CASSDLWGRTNGYTF.

This clone was seen only a few times. The chain combines TRBV6-5 with TRBJ1-2, with 9 positions matching TRBD1. Germline assignment: CDR1 MNHEY and CDR2 SVGAGI. V shed 8 bases, J shed 4 bases, and the junction held 8 bases outside the gene matches. The CDR3 spans 14 residues. CDR3 coding DNA: TGTGCCAGCGGTAATCGACAGGGGGTCTATGGCTACACCTTC. This sequence encodes CASGNRQGVYGYTF.

The rearrangement uses TRBV11-3 and TRBJ2-2; 14 nucleotides agree with TRBD2. The CDR3 length is 16 residues. The germline gives CDR1 SGHNT, CDR2 YENEEA. With V trimmed by 5 bases and J by 4 bases, 3 bases remained unmatched. The DNA for the CDR3 is TGTGCCAGCAGCCGACTAGCGGGAGGGGGCACCGGGGAGCTGTTTTTT. This codes for CASSRLAGGGTGELFF. The complete variable domain, with remaining parts taken from reference TRBV11-3 and TRBJ2-2, reads EAGVVQSPRYKIIEKKQPVAFWCNPISGHNTLYWYLQNLGQGPELLIRYENEEAVDDSQLPKDRFSAERLKGVDSTLKIQPAELGDSAVYLCASSRLAGGGTGELFFGEGSRLTVL.

The chain joins TRBV18 to TRBJ1-6, with D possibly matching TRBD1 (6 bases). Trimming stripped 3 bases from V and 9 bases from J, with 12 bases between. The length of the CDR3 is 14 residues. Germline V lookup: CDR1 KGHSH, CDR2 LQKENI. The CDR3 DNA reads as TGTGCCAGCTCACCTCGGGACACCGTTTCACCCCTCCACTTT. Protein sequence: CASSPRDTVSPLHF.

The count of this clone is one. The chain is built from TRBV18 and TRBJ1-2; D call uncertain. V shed 3 bases and J shed 6 bases, with 11 bases lying between them. The CDR3 is 13 residues long. CDR1 KGHSH and CDR2 LQKENI come from the germline V gene. The DNA for the CDR3 is TGTGCCAGCTCACCTGATGTCGTAGATGGCTACACCTTC. It codes for CASSPDVVDGYTF.

This rearrangement joins TRBV7-3 to TRBJ2-1; D is unresolved. The CDR3 consists of 14 residues. Germline loops: CDR1 SGHTA, CDR2 FQGTGA. Between the trimmed V and J ends, which lost 5 bases and 4 bases, there was a span of 12 bases. The chain's CDR3 is CASSPRLDYNEQFF. The CDR3 nucleotides read TGTGCCAGCAGCCCCAGACTTGATTACAATGAGCAGTTCTTC.

The chain uses TRBV29-1 and TRBJ2-1; 7 nucleotides match TRBD2. CDR1 and CDR2 from the germline V gene are SQVTM and ANQGSEA. The CDR3 runs to 15 residues. With 0 bases clipped from V and 10 bases from J, the junction kept 12 bases outside the gene matches. CDR3 in DNA: TGCAGCGTTGAAGACCCGGGACTAACCTTTAGGGAGCAGTTCTTC. Protein sequence: CSVEDPGLTFREQFF.